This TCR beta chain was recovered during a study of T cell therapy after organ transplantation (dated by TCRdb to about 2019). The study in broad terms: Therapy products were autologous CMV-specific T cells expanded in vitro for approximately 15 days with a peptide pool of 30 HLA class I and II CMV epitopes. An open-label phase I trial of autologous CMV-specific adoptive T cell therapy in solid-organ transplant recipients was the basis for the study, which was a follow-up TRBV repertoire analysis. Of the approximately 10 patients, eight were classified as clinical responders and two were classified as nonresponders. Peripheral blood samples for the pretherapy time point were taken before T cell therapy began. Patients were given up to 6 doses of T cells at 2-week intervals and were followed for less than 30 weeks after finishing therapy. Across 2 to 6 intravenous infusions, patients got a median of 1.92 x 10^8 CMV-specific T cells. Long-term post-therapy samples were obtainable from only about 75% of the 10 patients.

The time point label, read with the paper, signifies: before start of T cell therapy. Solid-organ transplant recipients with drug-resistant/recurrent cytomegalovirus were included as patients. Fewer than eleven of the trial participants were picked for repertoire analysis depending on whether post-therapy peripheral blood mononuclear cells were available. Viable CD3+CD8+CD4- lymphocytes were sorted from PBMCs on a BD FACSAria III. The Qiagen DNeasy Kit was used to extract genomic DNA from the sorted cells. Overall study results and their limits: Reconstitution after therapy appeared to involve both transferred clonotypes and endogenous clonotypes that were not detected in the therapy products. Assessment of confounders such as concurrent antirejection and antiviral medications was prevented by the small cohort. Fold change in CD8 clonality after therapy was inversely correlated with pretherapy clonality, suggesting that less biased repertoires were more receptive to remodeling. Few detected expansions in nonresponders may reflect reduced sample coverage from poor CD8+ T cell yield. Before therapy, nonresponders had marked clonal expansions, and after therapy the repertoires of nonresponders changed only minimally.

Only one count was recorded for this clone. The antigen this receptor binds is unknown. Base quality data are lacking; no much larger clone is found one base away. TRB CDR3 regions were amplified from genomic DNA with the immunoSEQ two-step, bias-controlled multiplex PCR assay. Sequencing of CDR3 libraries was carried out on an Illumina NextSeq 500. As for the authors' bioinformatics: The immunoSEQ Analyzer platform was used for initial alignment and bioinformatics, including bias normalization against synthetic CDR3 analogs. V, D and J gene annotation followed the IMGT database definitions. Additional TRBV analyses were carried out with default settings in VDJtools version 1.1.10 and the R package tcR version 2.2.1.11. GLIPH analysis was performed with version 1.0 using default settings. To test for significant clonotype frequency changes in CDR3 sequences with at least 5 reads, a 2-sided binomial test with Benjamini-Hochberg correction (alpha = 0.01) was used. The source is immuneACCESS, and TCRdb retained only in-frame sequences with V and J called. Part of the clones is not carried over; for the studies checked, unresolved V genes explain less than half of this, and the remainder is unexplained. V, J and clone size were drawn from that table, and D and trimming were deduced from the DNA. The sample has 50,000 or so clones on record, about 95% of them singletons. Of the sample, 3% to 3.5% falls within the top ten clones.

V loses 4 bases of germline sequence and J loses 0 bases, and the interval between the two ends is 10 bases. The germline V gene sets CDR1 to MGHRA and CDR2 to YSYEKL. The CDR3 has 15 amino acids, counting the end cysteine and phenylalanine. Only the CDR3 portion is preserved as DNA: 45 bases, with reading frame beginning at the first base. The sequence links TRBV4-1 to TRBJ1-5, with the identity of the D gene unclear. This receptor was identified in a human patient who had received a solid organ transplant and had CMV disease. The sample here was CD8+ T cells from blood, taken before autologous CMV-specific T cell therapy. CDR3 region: CASSRADFSNQPQHF. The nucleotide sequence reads TGCGCCAGCAGCCGGGCGGACTTTAGCAATCAGCCCCAGCATTTT.